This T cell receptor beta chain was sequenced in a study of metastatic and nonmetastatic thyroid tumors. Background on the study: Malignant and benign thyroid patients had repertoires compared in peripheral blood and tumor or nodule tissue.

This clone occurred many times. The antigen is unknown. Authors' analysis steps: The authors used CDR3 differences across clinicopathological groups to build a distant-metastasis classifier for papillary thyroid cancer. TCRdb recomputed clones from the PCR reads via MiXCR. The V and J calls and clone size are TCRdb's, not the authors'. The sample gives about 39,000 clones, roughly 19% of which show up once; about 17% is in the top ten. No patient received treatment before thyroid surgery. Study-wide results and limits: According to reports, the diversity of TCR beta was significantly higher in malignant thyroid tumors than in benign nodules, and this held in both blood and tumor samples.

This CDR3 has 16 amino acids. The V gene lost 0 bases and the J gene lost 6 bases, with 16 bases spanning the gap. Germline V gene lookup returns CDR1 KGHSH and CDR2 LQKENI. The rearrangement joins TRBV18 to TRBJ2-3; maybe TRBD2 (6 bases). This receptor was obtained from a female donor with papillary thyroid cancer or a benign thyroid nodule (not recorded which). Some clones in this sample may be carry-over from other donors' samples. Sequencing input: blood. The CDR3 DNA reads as TGTGCCAGCTCACCACCGGGCGGGGTCGGTCTGGATACGCAGTATTTT. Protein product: CASSPPGGVGLDTQYF.